This is a list of T cell receptor beta chains from one sample in a study of neurological immune-mediated disorders. TCRdb reprocessed the 5' RACE reads via MiXCR and lists one record per CDR3 protein. The sample includes about 45,000 distinct CDR3 sequences, approximately 15% of them seen just once. Specimen: PBMCs. The receptors shown here come from a man aged 30-40 years in good health. CDR3s include the opening cysteine and the closing phenylalanine or tryptophan. D genes are given only for firm matches.

d_call,v_call,cdr3_aa
NA,TRBV28,CASSLFWQPQHF
TRBD1,TRBV20-1,CSARETGQGGTGANVLTF
TRBD1,TRBV27,CASSLGQGVGYTF
NA,TRBV12-3/TRBV12-4,CASSFDTGGQYF
NA,TRBV28,CASSLRTVEQYF
TRBD1,TRBV20-1,CSAREFGTGSYEQYF
NA,TRBV20-1,CSANTEIETQYF
TRBD2,TRBV20-1,CSHRGLADYNEQFF
NA,TRBV27,CASSLSNPGNGNTIYF
NA,TRBV20-1,CSATNPAGYVYTF
NA,TRBV24-1,CATSAPGADEQFF
TRBD1,TRBV29-1,CSVGRGRNMNTGELFF
NA,TRBV5-1,CASSPNWLRRGTGANVLTF
TRBD2,TRBV30,CAWSKGIGTSVLNEQFF
NA,TRBV9,CASSVGSSFPGEQYF
NA,TRBV7-6,CASSPVAETNYEQYF
TRBD2,TRBV11-2,CASSTPLLGLAGGLIAHHEQFF
NA,TRBV7-6,CASSLPQGHGYTF
NA,TRBV6-5,CASRYGTFSYNEQFF
NA,TRBV20-1,CSASMTVNSPLHF
TRBD1,TRBV5-1,CASRPDRDEQYF
NA,TRBV15,CATSRDGGGQYNEQFF
NA,TRBV28,CASRAPTGQDSYEQYF
NA,TRBV7-6,CASSAGTTLPYEQYF
TRBD1,TRBV28,CASSSTGTGGGKETQYF
TRBD2,TRBV20-1,CSAILAGVGDTQYF
TRBD2,TRBV20-1,CSASGTAGGTYEQYF
NA,TRBV29-1,CSVGQVGDEQFF
NA,TRBV20-1,CSVRPPGGSYQPQHF
TRBD1,TRBV20-1,CSVHGDRGLPSSYNEQFF
NA,TRBV7-6,CASSSRTETGELFF
NA,TRBV21-1,CASTSGKGGETQYF
NA,TRBV6-6,CASSYASPPIGHPGTFREFEQFF
NA,TRBV28,CASSLPGSYEQYF
NA,TRBV27,CASFTNTGELFF
NA,TRBV10-3,CAISDLQQGTRTDTQYF
NA,TRBV28,CASSLTSSYNEQFF
NA,TRBV5-5,CASSFGRGDSTDTQYF
TRBD1,TRBV15,CATSRATGDLYEQYF
NA,TRBV10-2,CASSSGVHTEAFF
NA,TRBV12-3/TRBV12-4,CASSQDVMNTEAFF
NA,TRBV5-1,CASSFNPGVVGETQYF
NA,TRBV7-8,CASSEPGLSNEKLFF
TRBD1,TRBV28,CASQGTGDWNEQFF
TRBD2,TRBV12-3/TRBV12-4,CASSWAGGPHEQFF
TRBD1,TRBV20-1,CSARGTGETDTQYF
TRBD1,TRBV6-6,CASSFQGAGGYTF
NA,TRBV12-3/TRBV12-4,CASMEERGYTF
NA,TRBV24-1,CATPGRPVDYEQYF